This T cell receptor (beta chain) was identified during a study of shared clonotypes between healthy human individuals. The data were produced by immunoSEQ multiplex PCR, yet TCRdb's version contains in-frame clones alone and is incomplete. The table includes 1,400,000 or so clones, approximately 98.5% detected once. The CDR3 length is 16 residues. The germline V gene has CDR1 SGHAT and CDR2 FQNNGV. V shed 5 bases, J shed 2 bases, and the junction held 3 bases outside the gene matches. The receptor comes from a young man in good health. Source material: naive CD4+ T cells sorted from blood. Subset noted: CD45RA+ positively selected. This sequence joins TRBV11-2 and TRBJ2-2; 12 bases match TRBD2. CDR3 coding DNA: TGTGCCAGCAGCCCGACTAGCGGGAGTAACACCGGGGAGCTGTTTTTT. Translating gives CASSPTSGSNTGELFF.